The 24 T cell receptor beta chains listed next were all sequenced from one sample in a study of blood T cell repertoires in COVID-19. Some clones are missing from TCRdb's copy, which holds only in-frame ones; the method was immunoSEQ multiplex PCR. The sample has 250,000 to 300,000 clones, roughly 90% seen once. The sample taken for sequencing was PBMCs or T cells enriched from blood (not recorded which). The origin of the receptors is a woman younger than 45 who had recovered from COVID-19.

This chain links TRBV5-3 with TRBJ1-4; D perhaps matches TRBD1 (5 bases). TRBV5-3 has ORF status, its function being uncertain. Trimming stripped 1 base from V and 7 bases from J, with 17 bases between. This CDR3 has 16 residues. The CDR3 DNA follows: TGTGCCAGAAGCTTGTTTATTTTTGGGGGAGGTGAAAAACTGTTTTTT. Protein sequence: CARSLFIFGGGEKLFF.

V is TRBV4-1 and J is TRBJ2-5, with 7 bases lining up with TRBD1. Germline lookup yields CDR1 MGHRA and CDR2 YSYEKL. There are 15 residues in the CDR3. After removal of 4 bases from V and 2 bases from J, the junction contained 7 bases not matched to a gene. CDR3 DNA sequence: TGCGCCAGCAGCCCAGGGGGTGGCAGGCAAGAGACCCAGTACTTC. Translating it yields CASSPGGGRQETQYF.

The chain links TRBV28 to TRBJ2-1; TRBD2 is a possible D gene (6 bases). The CDR3 extends over 14 amino acids. CDR1 MDHEN and CDR2 SYDVKM come from the germline V gene. Trimming took off 1 base at V and 4 bases at J, with 8 bases between the two ends. The chain's CDR3 is CASSLSSGYNEQFF. The CDR3, as DNA: TGTGCCAGCAGTTTATCGAGCGGGTACAATGAGCAGTTCTTC.

The chain has TRBV10-3 and TRBJ1-1; maybe TRBD1 (5 bases). The CDR3 runs 13 residues. Trimming pared 3 bases from V and 1 base from J, leaving 6 bases between. Germline V gene lookup returns CDR1 ENHRY and CDR2 SYGVKD. CDR3 region: CAISEGENTEAFF. The CDR3 DNA is TGTGCCATCAGTGAAGGGGAGAACACTGAAGCTTTCTTT.

The chain combines TRBV19 with TRBJ2-7; the match to TRBD2 covers 10 bases. The CDR3 spans 13 residues. The ends lost 6 bases at V and 7 bases at J; junction bases unmatched: 6. From germline, CDR1 is LNHDA and CDR2 SQIVND (reference sequence). The CDR3 reads CASSQGLAAEQYF. The CDR3 region has the DNA TGTGCCAGTAGCCAAGGACTAGCGGCTGAGCAGTACTTC.

The chain couples TRBV4-1 to TRBJ2-3; TRBD2 matches 10 bases. The CDR3 is 16 residues long. V gave up 1 base and J gave up 4 bases; unmatched junction bases: 5. CDR1 is MGHRA and CDR2 is YSYEKL in the germline V gene. The CDR3 DNA is TGCGCCAGCAGCCAAGTAGGAAGCGGGAGGGCAGATACGCAGTATTTT. This translates into CASSQVGSGRADTQYF.

The rearrangement uses TRBV28 and TRBJ2-3, with 12 bases identical to TRBD1. V was pared by 4 bases and J by 9 bases, with 5 bases of the junction left unmatched. Germline V CDR1 and CDR2: MDHEN, SYDVKM. CDR3 length: 14 amino acids. The CDR3 sequence: CASSWDRGQRTQYF. CDR3 bases: TGTGCCAGCAGTTGGGACAGGGGGCAGCGGACGCAGTATTTT.

The chain joins TRBV12-3 or TRBV12-4 to TRBJ1-5, with 7 bases fitting TRBD1. This CDR3 comprises 13 residues. With 7 bases clipped from V and 2 bases from J, the junction kept 2 bases outside the gene matches. The CDR3 DNA sequence: TGTGCCAGCAAAGACAGGGGCAATCAGCCCCAGCATTTT. Its translation: CASKDRGNQPQHF.

This rearrangement joins TRBV4-3 to TRBJ1-3; D perhaps matches TRBD1 (6 bases). CDR1 is LGHNA, CDR2 YSLEER, per germline. This CDR3 has 11 residues. The V gene lost 0 bases and the J gene lost 16 bases, with 10 bases spanning the gap. As DNA, the CDR3 is TGCGCCAGCAGCCAAGATTGGGACATGTATTTT. It yields the protein CASSQDWDMYF.

This clone was picked up a small number of times. V is TRBV5-1 and J is TRBJ1-6; no clear D. V shed 0 bases and J shed 5 bases, with 9 bases lying between them. The CDR3 spans 15 residues. The germline V gene encodes CDR1 SGHRS and CDR2 YFSETQ. CDR3 protein: CASSLDHSHNSPLHF. The CDR3 DNA follows: TGCGCCAGCAGCTTGGATCACAGCCATAATTCACCCCTCCACTTT. Filled out from reference TRBV5-1 and TRBJ1-6, the complete variable domain reads KAGVTQTPRYLIKTRGQQVTLSCSPISGHRSVSWYQQTPGQGLQFLFEYFSETQRNKGNFPGRFSGRQFSNSRSEMNVSTLELGDSALYLCASSLDHSHNSPLHFGNGTRLTVT.

The chain uses TRBV10-3 and TRBJ2-7; 7 nucleotides align to TRBD2. CDR1 is ENHRY, CDR2 SYGVKD, per germline. J was trimmed by 1 base and V by 0 bases; bases with no gene match: 3. The CDR3 extends over 15 amino acids. The CDR3 sequence: CAISESTSLSYEQYF. The CDR3 nucleotides are TGTGCCATCAGTGAGTCGACTAGCTTGTCCTACGAGCAGTACTTC.

The chain combines TRBV27 with TRBJ2-1; TRBD2 matches 7 bases. Germline V gene data show CDR1 as MNHEY and CDR2 as SMNVEV (reference sequence). Trimming took 3 bases from V and 15 from J; bases not matched to a gene: 17. The CDR3 sequence is 15 residues long. CDR3 bases: TGTGCCAGCAGTTTTCAGCGGGATGAGTTCCGGGATCCGTTCTTC. Translated: CASSFQRDEFRDPFF.

The chain has TRBV2 and TRBJ2-7; TRBD2 agrees at 12 bases. CDR1 is SNHLY and CDR2 is FYNNEI in the germline V gene. J gave up 5 bases and V 5 bases, and 7 bases lay outside the gene matches. There are 15 residues in the CDR3. CDR3 in amino acids: CASSSGTSGYHEQYF. DNA for the CDR3: TGTGCCAGCAGTTCCGGGACTAGCGGGTACCACGAGCAGTACTTC.

This clone is a singleton in its sample. This chain links TRBV4-3 with TRBJ2-7; D possibly corresponds to TRBD2 (5 bases). The ends were cut back, 0 bases at V and 7 bases at J, with 19 bases in the middle. Germline lookup yields CDR1 LGHNA and CDR2 YSLEER. The CDR3 spans 16 residues. Here the CDR3 DNA reads TGCGCCAGCAGCCAAGAAAGCCCCAGTCGAGGGTGGGAGCAGTACTTC. Translation: CASSQESPSRGWEQYF.

The V call is TRBV20-1, the J call TRBJ1-2; D call uncertain. Trimming removed 3 bases from V and 0 bases from J, with 17 bases in between. This CDR3 has 16 residues. Looked up from germline, CDR1 is DFQATT and CDR2 is SNEGSKA (reference sequence). The CDR3: CSASPTSDKANYGYTF. Here the CDR3 DNA reads TGCAGTGCTAGTCCGACATCGGATAAAGCTAACTATGGCTACACCTTC.

The V and J genes are TRBV30 and TRBJ1-4; D ambiguous. Germline CDR1 reads GTSNPN; CDR2 reads SVGIG (reference sequence). The ends were cut back, 3 bases at V and 7 bases at J, with 15 bases in the middle. The CDR3 contains 14 residues. The CDR3: CAWRGSFPGEKLFF. The CDR3 DNA reads TGTGCCTGGAGAGGAAGTTTTCCGGGTGAAAAACTGTTTTTT.

The chain recombines TRBV27 with TRBJ2-1; 9 bases line up with TRBD2. The CDR3 has 16 amino acids. The germline V gene has CDR1 MNHEY and CDR2 SMNVEV (reference sequence). V gave up 3 bases and J gave up 6 bases; unmatched junction bases: 9. The CDR3 region is CASSFRGRAGSNEQFF. CDR3 nucleotides: TGTGCCAGCAGTTTTCGCGGGAGGGCCGGTAGCAATGAGCAGTTCTTC.

The J gene is TRBJ1-2, the V gene TRBV27; possible D gene TRBD1, 6 bases. The CDR3 is 18 residues long. V was trimmed by 0 bases and J by 6 bases, leaving 23 bases between them. Looked up from germline, CDR1 is MNHEY and CDR2 is SMNVEV (reference sequence). The CDR3: CASSLSWTAYFKGDGYTF. CDR3 DNA: TGTGCCAGCAGTTTATCCTGGACAGCCTATTTTAAGGGTGATGGCTACACCTTC.

This chain links TRBV4-1 with TRBJ1-3; tentative D call: TRBD1 (5 bases). Germline V gene lookup returns CDR1 MGHRA and CDR2 YSYEKL. The CDR3 has 15 amino acids. The V gene lost 3 bases and the J gene lost 0 bases, with 9 bases spanning the gap. CDR3: CASSQPGDSGNTIYF. The DNA of the CDR3 is TGCGCCAGCAGCCAGCCGGGGGACTCTGGAAACACCATATATTTT.

The chain couples TRBV6-5 to TRBJ2-7; 8 bases agree with TRBD2. Unmatched junction bases numbered 4, after V lost 0 bases and J lost 6 bases. Looked up from germline, CDR1 is MNHEY and CDR2 is SVGAGI. The CDR3 is made up of 14 amino acids. DNA of the CDR3: TGTGCCAGCAGTTACTCGGCGGGAGGCGTCGAGCAGTACTTC. Encoded protein: CASSYSAGGVEQYF.

In DNA, the CDR3 is TGTGCCAGCAGCTTAGGGGGCCGGGTGCTCTACGAGCAGTACTTC. It encodes CASSLGGRVLYEQYF. The chain combines TRBV5-4 with TRBJ2-7; 7 bases agree with TRBD1. CDR3 length equals 15 residues. Looked up from germline, CDR1 is SGHNT and CDR2 is YYREEE (reference sequence). The J segment lost 3 bases and the V segment lost 2 bases, leaving 8 bases of the junction unmatched.

The chain joins TRBV30 to TRBJ1-4; unclear D gene. The length of the CDR3 is 12 residues. V was pared by 2 bases and J by 7 bases, with 8 bases between. Per the germline V gene, CDR1 is GTSNPN and CDR2 is SVGIG (reference sequence). The DNA of the CDR3 is TGTGCCTGGAGTCGCCAACTTGAAAAACTGTTTTTT. Residues: CAWSRQLEKLFF.

This chain uses TRBV27 with TRBJ2-2; TRBD2 might be the D (6 bases). V lost 2 bases and J lost 7, with 8 bases in between. The CDR3 is 13 residues long. Germline V gene data show CDR1 as MNHEY and CDR2 as SMNVEV (reference sequence). CDR3 residues: CASSLGGGGELFF. In nucleotides, the CDR3 is TGTGCCAGCAGTTTAGGGGGAGGCGGGGAGCTGTTTTTT.

The CDR3 is CASTKTGEARYEQYF. The CDR3 DNA reads as TGTGCCAGCACCAAAACAGGGGAGGCGCGCTACGAGCAGTACTTC. The chain employs TRBV28 and TRBJ2-7; a weak D match, TRBD1 (7 bases). This CDR3 has 15 amino acids. Per the germline V gene, CDR1 is MDHEN and CDR2 is SYDVKM. V gave up 7 bases and J gave up 3 bases, with 19 bases separating them.